These 8 T cell receptor beta chains came from one sample sequenced in a study of T-cell memory formation after mild COVID-19. TCRdb reprocessed the 5' RACE reads with MiXCR, giving one entry per CDR3 protein. The sample records roughly 29,000 distinct CDR3 sequences, roughly 12% being singletons. The sequencing input was PBMCs or a T cell subset sorted from them (not recorded which). The receptors were gathered from an adult woman who had mild COVID-19 (a few samples of this study predate the infection). Cell type and time point are not known.

There are many counts of this clonotype. The chain combines TRBV10-3 with TRBJ2-6; TRBD1 agrees at 9 bases. The germline gives CDR1 ENHRY, CDR2 SYGVKD. The V and J ends lost 8 bases and 2 bases, in that order; junction bases with no gene match: 4. This CDR3 has 15 residues. The chain's CDR3 is CAIGTGSPGANVLTF. CDR3 nucleotide sequence: TGTGCCATCGGGACAGGGTCCCCTGGGGCCAACGTCCTGACTTTC.

This clonotype was detected many times. The V call is TRBV2, the J call TRBJ1-2, with D tentatively TRBD1 (5 bases). With 4 bases removed from V and 0 bases from J, the gap between germline ends came to 6 bases. CDR3 length: 13 amino acids. The germline V gene encodes CDR1 SNHLY and CDR2 FYNNEI. The DNA of the CDR3 is TGTGCCAGCAGTGGACAGTCTAACTATGGCTACACCTTC. It translates to CASSGQSNYGYTF.

This clonotype occurred many times. This chain links TRBV7-2 with TRBJ1-1; no reliable D call. The germline V gene has CDR1 SGHTA and CDR2 FQGNSA. This CDR3 is built from 15 residues. Trimming took off 4 bases at V and 1 base at J, with 13 bases between the two ends. The CDR3 DNA sequence: TGTGCCAGCAGCTCATACCGGGAGTCGAACACTGAAGCTTTCTTT. Translating it yields CASSSYRESNTEAFF.

This clonotype was seen ten or more times. The rearrangement links TRBV9 to TRBJ2-3, with TRBD2 matching 10 bases. The CDR3 consists of 16 residues. Trimming took 0 bases from V and 0 from J; bases not matched to a gene: 1. Germline V gives CDR1 SGDLS, CDR2 YYNGEE. DNA for the CDR3: TGTGCCAGCAGCGTAGATAGCGGGGGGAGCACAGATACGCAGTATTTT. Protein sequence: CASSVDSGGSTDTQYF.

There are many counts of this clonotype. The rearrangement links TRBV5-1 to TRBJ2-3; the match to TRBD2 covers 12 bases. The CDR3 loop spans 16 amino acids. In germline, CDR1 is SGHRS, CDR2 YFSETQ. V lost 0 bases to trimming and J lost 8 bases; unmatched junction nucleotides: 7. The CDR3 reads CASSLEASGGAGTQYF. DNA for the CDR3: TGCGCCAGCAGCTTGGAGGCTAGCGGGGGGGCCGGTACGCAGTATTTT.

This clonotype was recorded at least ten times. Germline and junction disagree at one end, which may indicate a read error. The rearrangement joins TRBV20-1 to TRBJ2-4; 9 bases map to TRBD2. CDR1 and CDR2 from the germline V gene are DFQATT and SNEGSKA (reference sequence). The CDR3 has 14 residues. CDR3 region: CSAQTSGAKNIQYF. The CDR3 DNA follows: TGCAGTGCCCAGACTAGCGGAGCCAAGAACATTCAGTACTTC.

This clonotype showed up many times. J is TRBJ2-3 and V is TRBV6-2 or TRBV6-3; TRBD2 aligns across 7 bases. After removal of 5 bases from V and 5 bases from J, the junction contained 10 bases not matched to a gene. The CDR3 is 15 residues long. Germline assignment: CDR1 MNHEY and CDR2 SVGEGT. CDR3 residues: CASSTGTKLIDTQYF. The CDR3 nucleotides are TGTGCCAGCAGTACCGGGACTAAACTAATAGATACGCAGTATTTT.

This clonotype was observed at least ten times. The V and J genes are TRBV15 and TRBJ1-6; no firm D call. This CDR3 has 13 residues. CDR1 LNHNV and CDR2 YYDKDF come from the germline V gene (reference sequence). Trimming stripped 0 bases from V and 8 bases from J, with 5 bases between. CDR3 bases: TGTGCCACCAGCAGAGATCAGGATTCACCCCTCCACTTT. Protein product: CATSRDQDSPLHF.